This record concerns one T cell receptor beta chain sequence. Its antigen is not identified. Using immunoSEQ multiplex PCR, the repertoire was profiled, and TCRdb retains in-frame clones only, with some absent. The sample carries about 510,000 clones, about 96% recorded once. The data originate from a study of shared clonotypes between healthy human individuals. Study-wide findings and caveats: Shared across a few donors were 5% to 6% of the naive CD4 clonotypes.

The CDR3 spans 13 residues. Trimming took off 2 bases at V and 4 bases at J, with 6 bases between the two ends. Looked up from germline, CDR1 is SGHTA and CDR2 is FQGNSA. This receptor was identified in a woman aged 25 to 39 in good health. The chain employs TRBV7-2 and TRBJ1-5; D unresolved. The sample was naive CD4+ T cells sorted from blood. As to subset: CD45RA+ positively selected. As DNA, the CDR3 is TGTGCCAGCAGCTTATGGGATAATCAGCCCCAGCATTTT. Its translation is CASSLWDNQPQHF.